The 12 T cell receptor beta chains listed next were all sequenced from one sample in a study of T cells after yellow fever vaccination (dated by TCRdb to 2018 to 2020). The sample's treatment or condition label is to be understood as: live attenuated yellow fever vaccine strain. The library was obtained by 5' RACE. TCRdb names Illumina HiSeq 2500 as the instrument used. Using fastp trimming at Q25 and MiXCR clonotype assembly, TCRdb reanalyzed the public sequencing data and kept in-frame beta chains. Each CDR3 protein appears once, grouped with its most common genes and DNA. Counted in this sample were approximately 550,000 distinct CDR3 sequences; approximately 21% of them appeared once. 13% to 15% of the sample is held by the ten biggest clonotypes. The material was PBMCs, obtained 15 days after the yellow fever booster vaccination. The receptors shown here come from a man aged 25-45 years who received the YFV17D yellow fever vaccine.

V and J are TRBV9 and TRBJ1-5; TRBD1 matches at 9 bases. The germline gives CDR1 SGDLS, CDR2 YYNGEE. The CDR3 spans 16 residues. J was trimmed by 2 bases and V by 4 bases; bases with no gene match: 7. The CDR3 sequence: CASSPGQGTGNQPQHF. The CDR3 DNA is TGTGCCAGCAGCCCCGGACAGGGGACGGGCAATCAGCCCCAGCATTTT.

This clonotype was counted between two and nine times. The J gene is TRBJ2-3, the V gene TRBV5-1, with 7 bases fitting TRBD2. In germline, CDR1 is SGHRS, CDR2 YFSETQ. The CDR3 contains 14 residues. V shed 4 bases and J 6 bases; nucleotides not matched to a gene: 8. CDR3 protein: CASSPGTKGDTQYF. In nucleotides, the CDR3 is TGCGCCAGCAGCCCCGGGACTAAGGGGGATACGCAGTATTTT.

The rearrangement uses TRBV5-1 and TRBJ2-7; TRBD2 aligns across 11 bases. Germline loops: CDR1 SGHRS, CDR2 YFSETQ. V gave up 4 bases and J gave up 6 bases; unmatched junction bases: 6. The length of the CDR3 is 14 residues. The CDR3 is CASSVAGGESEQYF. The CDR3 region has the DNA TGCGCCAGCAGCGTAGCGGGAGGGGAGAGCGAGCAGTACTTC.

This clonotype was observed a handful of times. The CDR3 sequence is CSGGGANEQFF. The CDR3 nucleotides are TGCAGCGGCGGGGGGGCAAATGAGCAGTTCTTC. This rearrangement joins TRBV29-1 to TRBJ2-1, with 9 bases that match TRBD2. CDR1 is SQVTM and CDR2 is ANQGSEA in the germline V gene. Trimming at V came to 7 bases and at J to 7 bases, leaving 2 bases not matched to a gene. There are 11 residues in the CDR3.

A few counts support this clonotype. The chain is built from TRBV14 and TRBJ2-3; 10 bases are a match to TRBD2. The CDR3 is made up of 18 amino acids. Per germline, CDR1 SGHDN and CDR2 FVKESK. After removal of 1 base from V and 3 bases from J, the junction contained 10 bases not matched to a gene. In DNA, the CDR3 is TGTGCCAGCAGCCAAGTTTTAAGCGGGAGGGCCCGAACAGATACGCAGTATTTT. It specifies CASSQVLSGRARTDTQYF.

The chain links TRBV6-1 to TRBJ1-1; 8 bases fit TRBD1. The V and J ends lost 5 bases and 7 bases, in that order; junction bases with no gene match: 9. Germline values: CDR1 MNHNS, CDR2 SASEGT. The CDR3 covers 14 residues. The CDR3 DNA is TGTGCCAGCAGTACCTTGACAGGGGATGTTGAAGCTTTCTTT. As protein: CASSTLTGDVEAFF.

This rearrangement joins TRBV5-1 to TRBJ2-2; D is possibly TRBD1 or TRBD2 (5 bases each). V lost 7 bases to trimming and J lost 2 bases, with 15 bases between them. Germline lookup yields CDR1 SGHRS and CDR2 YFSETQ. The CDR3 sequence is 15 residues long. Here the CDR3 DNA reads TGCGCCAGCCTTCCGGGACCGACTAACACCGGGGAGCTGTTTTTT. It specifies CASLPGPTNTGELFF.

This clonotype was seen a few times. J is TRBJ2-1 and V is TRBV29-1, with 10 bases that match TRBD2. V lost 7 bases to trimming and J lost 9 bases; unmatched junction nucleotides: 9. The CDR3 runs to 13 residues. Germline CDR1 and CDR2: SQVTM and ANQGSEA. The CDR3 DNA is TGCAGCGCCCTAGCGGGGGCCTTGAGTGAGCAGTTCTTC. Translating it yields CSALAGALSEQFF.

The genes are TRBV4-3 and TRBJ2-1, with TRBD2 matching over 12 bases. Germline V lookup: CDR1 LGHNA, CDR2 YSLEER. The length of the CDR3 is 15 residues. V trimming: 1 base; J trimming: 8 bases; junction bases outside the gene matches: 3. The CDR3 loop is CASSQGTSGNYEQFF. For the CDR3, the DNA is TGCGCCAGCAGCCAAGGGACTAGCGGGAACTATGAGCAGTTCTTC.

The sample holds a few counts of this clonotype. This chain joins TRBV14 and TRBJ2-3, with D unclear. V shed 1 base and J shed 2 bases, with 13 bases lying between them. The CDR3 runs to 16 residues. CDR1 and CDR2 (germline): SGHDN, FVKESK. The CDR3 sequence is CASSQGWRDLTDTQYF. The CDR3 DNA sequence: TGTGCCAGCAGCCAAGGATGGCGAGACCTCACAGATACGCAGTATTTT.

This clonotype was observed a handful of times. This rearrangement joins TRBV4-3 to TRBJ2-3; no definite D call. V lost 1 base, J lost 8 bases, and 16 bases lay in between. This CDR3 has 15 amino acids. Germline V CDR1 and CDR2: LGHNA, YSLEER. The CDR3 here is CASSQGLVRGGTQYF. DNA of the CDR3: TGCGCCAGCAGCCAAGGGCTCGTCCGAGGTGGTACGCAGTATTTT.

The chain links TRBV5-5 to TRBJ2-1; perhaps TRBD1 as D (6 bases). Germline CDR1 SGHKS, CDR2 YYEKEE (reference sequence). V was pared by 7 bases and J by 0 bases, with 20 bases between. There are 17 residues in the CDR3. The CDR3 DNA reads TGTGCCAGCTCCAGGGGCCCGATCCCCAGCTCCTACAATGAGCAGTTCTTC. Translating gives CASSRGPIPSSYNEQFF. Combining the CDR3 with reference TRBV5-5 and TRBJ2-1 gives the whole variable domain DAGVTQSPTHLIKTRGQQVTLRCSPISGHKSVSWYQQVLGQGPQFIFQYYEKEERGRGNFPDRFSARQFPNYSSELNVNALLLGDSALYLCASSRGPIPSSYNEQFFGPGTRLTVL.